These 20 T cell receptor beta chains originate from one sample sequenced in a study of control samples from healthy donors and cancer patients (TCRdb year 2020). The library was prepared using the immunoSEQ multiplex PCR assay. TCRdb limited this immuneACCESS table to in-frame rearrangements with V and J called. A share of clones is missing; checked studies link under half to unresolved V genes, and the rest is unexplained. This sample has some 34,000 clones in its table, and roughly 92% of those were observed once. 1.7% of the sample is in the top ten clones. The sequenced sample was PBMCs. All receptors derive from a middle-aged man with colorectal cancer.

The genes are TRBV6-2 or TRBV6-3 and TRBJ1-2; TRBD1 agrees at 8 bases. The CDR3 spans 17 residues. Germline-derived CDR1 and CDR2 are MNHEY and SVGEGT. The junction had 7 bases not matched to a gene; V was cut back by 0 bases and J by 1 base. The CDR3 DNA reads TGTGCCAGCAGTTACTCTGGGGGACAGGCGAATAACTATGGCTACACCTTC. As protein: CASSYSGGQANNYGYTF.

The CDR3 here is CASSFTFGQGDLETQYF. DNA for the CDR3: TGTGCCAGCAGCTTTACTTTTGGACAGGGGGACCTAGAGACCCAGTACTTC. This rearrangement joins TRBV11-2 to TRBJ2-5; TRBD1 matches at 10 bases. Germline V gene data show CDR1 as SGHAT and CDR2 as FQNNGV. V was pared by 3 bases and J by 4 bases, with 11 bases of the junction left unmatched. CDR3 size: 17 residues.

The chain joins TRBV7-9 to TRBJ1-5; D uncertain. Germline CDR1 reads SEHNR; CDR2 reads FQNEAQ (reference sequence). The CDR3 runs 17 residues. The V end was cut by 5 bases, the J end by 2 bases, with 19 bases between. CDR3: CASSVNGNGRGNQPQHF. The DNA of the CDR3 is TGTGCCAGCAGCGTAAATGGGAATGGAAGGGGCAATCAGCCCCAGCATTTT. Full variable domain (outside the CDR3, taken from reference TRBV7-9 and TRBJ1-5): DTGVSQNPRHKITKRGQNVTFRCDPISEHNRLYWYRQTLGQGPEFLTYFQNEAQLEKSRLLSDRFSAERPKGSFSTLEIQRTEQGDSAMYLCASSVNGNGRGNQPQHFGDGTRLSIL.

The rearrangement links TRBV5-1 to TRBJ2-2; D remains ambiguous. Trimming pared 0 bases from V and 4 bases from J, leaving 10 bases between. Per germline, CDR1 SGHRS and CDR2 YFSETQ. The CDR3 sequence is 15 residues long. CDR3 region: CASSLGGSFTGELFF. In DNA, the CDR3 is TGCGCCAGCAGCTTGGGAGGCAGCTTCACCGGGGAGCTGTTTTTT. The entire variable domain, with the rest obtained from reference TRBV5-1 and TRBJ2-2, is as follows: KAGVTQTPRYLIKTRGQQVTLSCSPISGHRSVSWYQQTPGQGLQFLFEYFSETQRNKGNFPGRFSGRQFSNSRSEMNVSTLELGDSALYLCASSLGGSFTGELFFGEGSRLTVL.

The V call is TRBV30, the J call TRBJ1-1; 8 positions agree with TRBD1. The CDR3 length is 15 residues. The V segment lost 1 base and the J segment 5 bases; nucleotides outside the gene matches: 9. CDR1 is GTSNPN, CDR2 SVGIG, per germline (reference sequence). This CDR3 is CAWSASRGRVTEAFF. The CDR3 nucleotides are TGTGCCTGGAGTGCCTCCAGGGGGCGGGTTACTGAAGCTTTCTTT.

This clone was seen only a few times. V usage is TRBV27 and J usage is TRBJ1-2; D gene uncertain. The CDR3 loop spans 13 amino acids. Germline CDR1 is MNHEY and CDR2 is SMNVEV (reference sequence). V was clipped by 2 bases and J by 8 bases, with 12 bases between them. CDR3 residues: CASSLAGPLGYTF. The CDR3 bases are TGTGCCAGCAGTTTAGCCGGCCCCCTGGGCTACACCTTC.

In DNA, the CDR3 is TGTGCCAGCAGTGAAGCGCAAGCGGGGGGGCGGTCCCCGCAGTATTTT. Its translation is CASSEAQAGGRSPQYF. The chain links TRBV2 to TRBJ2-3; 10 bases align to TRBD2. Trimming at V came to 0 bases and at J to 10 bases, leaving 10 bases not matched to a gene. CDR3 length: 16 residues. Per germline, CDR1 SNHLY and CDR2 FYNNEI.

The chain couples TRBV6-2 or TRBV6-3 to TRBJ2-1; D unresolved. Per germline, CDR1 MNHEY and CDR2 SVGEGT. The CDR3 runs 11 residues. V was cut by 6 bases and J by 10 bases, with 10 bases left in between. The CDR3 sequence: CASSPLSEQFF. The CDR3 DNA reads TGTGCCAGCAGCCCTTTAAGCGAGCAGTTCTTC.

The rearrangement joins TRBV24-1 to TRBJ2-2; possible D gene TRBD2, 6 bases. V lost 3 bases, J lost 1 base, and 11 bases lay in between. The germline V gene has CDR1 KGHDR and CDR2 SFDVKD. This CDR3 is built from 16 residues. This chain's CDR3 is CATSDAGRGNTGELFF. CDR3 nucleotide sequence: TGTGCCACCAGTGATGCGGGACGGGGGAACACCGGGGAGCTGTTTTTT.

The gene calls are TRBV3-1 (or the pseudogene TRBV3-2) and TRBJ2-2, with 7 bases fitting TRBD1. CDR1 is LGHDT and CDR2 is YNNKEL in the germline V gene (reference sequence). There are 15 residues in the CDR3. V lost 0 bases to trimming and J lost 7 bases; unmatched junction nucleotides: 5. This CDR3 reads CASSQDTGVYGELFF. The CDR3, as DNA: TGTGCCAGCAGCCAAGATACAGGGGTGTACGGGGAGCTGTTTTTT.

This clone showed up just a few times. The sample carries other DNA sequences with the same CDR3. V and J are TRBV7-2 and TRBJ2-1, with D unresolved. CDR1 and CDR2 (germline): SGHTA, FQGNSA. V lost 5 bases and J lost 1, with 9 bases in between. The CDR3 loop spans 14 amino acids. The CDR3, as DNA: TGTGCCAGCAGCCCCCCTGATTCCTACAATGAGCAGTTCTTC. As protein: CASSPPDSYNEQFF.

The chain joins TRBV2 to TRBJ1-5; D not certain. V lost 7 bases and J lost 2, with 15 bases in between. The CDR3 consists of 15 residues. CDR1 and CDR2 (germline): SNHLY, FYNNEI. CDR3 DNA sequence: TGTGCCAGCACTCCAGTCTGGACGGGCAATCAGCCCCAGCATTTT. This codes for CASTPVWTGNQPQHF.

This clone was detected only once. This chain connects TRBV6-5 to TRBJ2-1; D call uncertain. V was shortened by 2 bases and J by 5 bases, with 10 bases between the two germline ends. There are 14 residues in the CDR3. Germline lookup yields CDR1 MNHEY and CDR2 SVGAGI. CDR3 in DNA: TGTGCCAGCAGTTACGTGGGGTCGGACAATGAGCAGTTCTTC. Protein sequence: CASSYVGSDNEQFF.

The chain uses TRBV12-3 or TRBV12-4 and TRBJ2-2; 7 bases agree with TRBD1. With 10 bases clipped from V and 2 bases from J, the junction kept 4 bases outside the gene matches. CDR3 length equals 13 residues. The CDR3 sequence: CANGDSNTGELFF. The CDR3 region has the DNA TGTGCCAACGGGGACAGCAACACCGGGGAGCTGTTTTTT.

This clone turned up a few times. The V and J genes are TRBV7-9 and TRBJ1-2; D gene uncertain. V was shortened by 5 bases and J by 8 bases, with 12 bases between the two germline ends. The CDR3 is 12 residues long. The germline V gene has CDR1 SEHNR and CDR2 FQNEAQ (reference sequence). In nucleotides, the CDR3 is TGTGCCAGCAGCGTGGGCCCCGGGGGCTACACCTTC. It translates to CASSVGPGGYTF. The whole variable domain, remainder taken from reference TRBV7-9 and TRBJ1-2, is DTGVSQNPRHKITKRGQNVTFRCDPISEHNRLYWYRQTLGQGPEFLTYFQNEAQLEKSRLLSDRFSAERPKGSFSTLEIQRTEQGDSAMYLCASSVGPGGYTFGSGTRLTVV.

The chain uses TRBV10-3 and TRBJ2-7, with a possible D match to TRBD2 (5 bases). Trimming cost V 0 bases and J 2 bases, with 5 bases left between them. The germline CDR1 and CDR2 sequences are ENHRY and SYGVKD. This CDR3 has 13 amino acids. CDR3 sequence reads: CAISESGTYEQYF. The CDR3 DNA follows: TGTGCCATCAGTGAGTCCGGGACCTACGAGCAGTACTTC.

This chain links TRBV2 with TRBJ2-7; D unresolved. The CDR3 has 13 residues. Germline values: CDR1 SNHLY, CDR2 FYNNEI. V shed 8 bases and J shed 2 bases, with 13 bases lying between them. CDR3 in amino acids: CASLGVGPYEQYF. The DNA for the CDR3 is TGTGCCAGCCTTGGGGTCGGCCCCTACGAGCAGTACTTC.

This chain connects TRBV11-3 to TRBJ1-4; 12 bases are shared with TRBD1. The CDR3 consists of 16 residues. Germline trimming cut 5 bases from V and 2 bases from J; bases unmatched to any gene: 3. Germline CDR1 reads SGHNT; CDR2 reads YENEEA. CDR3 DNA: TGTGCCAGCAGCCCTGGGACAGGGGGCACTAATGAAAAACTGTTTTTT. Protein product: CASSPGTGGTNEKLFF.

The rearrangement joins TRBV11-3 to TRBJ2-5, with 8 positions matching TRBD1. Looked up from germline, CDR1 is SGHNT and CDR2 is YENEEA. CDR3 length: 17 residues. V shed 3 bases, J shed 5 bases, and the junction held 14 bases outside the gene matches. The CDR3 protein is CASSLGVTGAAAETQYF. The CDR3 DNA follows: TGTGCCAGCAGCTTGGGGGTGACAGGGGCGGCGGCTGAGACCCAGTACTTC. Full variable domain (remainder filled in from reference TRBV11-3 and TRBJ2-5): EAGVVQSPRYKIIEKKQPVAFWCNPISGHNTLYWYLQNLGQGPELLIRYENEEAVDDSQLPKDRFSAERLKGVDSTLKIQPAELGDSAVYLCASSLGVTGAAAETQYFGPGTRLLVL.

The chain has TRBV27 and TRBJ2-7; D not certain. Trimming left V 6 bases short and J 0 bases short, with 15 bases between. This CDR3 contains 15 residues. Looked up from germline, CDR1 is MNHEY and CDR2 is SMNVEV (reference sequence). The chain's CDR3 is CASSLGPRSSYEQYF. In DNA, the CDR3 is TGTGCCAGCAGCCTCGGACCGAGGAGCTCCTACGAGCAGTACTTC.